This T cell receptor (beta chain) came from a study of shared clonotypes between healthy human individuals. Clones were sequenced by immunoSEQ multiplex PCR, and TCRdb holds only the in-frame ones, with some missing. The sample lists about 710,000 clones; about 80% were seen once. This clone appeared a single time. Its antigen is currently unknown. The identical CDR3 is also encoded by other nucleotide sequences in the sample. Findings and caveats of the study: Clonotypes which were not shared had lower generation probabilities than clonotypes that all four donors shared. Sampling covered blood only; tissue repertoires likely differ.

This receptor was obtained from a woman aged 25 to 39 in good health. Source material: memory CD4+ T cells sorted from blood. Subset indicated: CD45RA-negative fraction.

This chain's CDR3 is CSADRNYEQYF. CDR3 nucleotide sequence: TGCAGTGCCGACAGGAACTACGAGCAGTACTTC. The chain recombines TRBV20-1 with TRBJ2-7; possibly TRBD1 for D (6 bases). Between the trimmed V and J ends, which lost 6 bases and 3 bases, there was a span of 9 bases. The CDR3 is 11 amino acids. The germline gives CDR1 DFQATT, CDR2 SNEGSKA (reference sequence).